This TCR beta chain comes out of a study of control samples from healthy donors and cancer patients. Generated by immunoSEQ multiplex PCR, the TCRdb table keeps only in-frame clones and is missing some. The sample has roughly 190,000 clones; roughly nine tenths are singletons. Between the trimmed V and J ends, which lost 11 bases and 2 bases, there was a span of 17 bases. Germline lookup yields CDR1 SEHNR and CDR2 FQNEAQ (reference sequence). This CDR3 has 14 amino acids. Sequencing used blood. This clonotype originated in a man aged 25 to 40 in good health. V and J are TRBV7-9 and TRBJ2-3; possibly TRBD2 for D (6 bases). The CDR3 sequence is CASVAGTNTDTQYF. As DNA, the CDR3 is TGTGCCTCCGTGGCGGGAACTAACACAGATACGCAGTATTTT. Together with reference TRBV7-9 and TRBJ2-3, the CDR3 gives the full variable domain: DTGVSQNPRHKITKRGQNVTFRCDPISEHNRLYWYRQTLGQGPEFLTYFQNEAQLEKSRLLSDRFSAERPKGSFSTLEIQRTEQGDSAMYLCASVAGTNTDTQYFGPGTRLTVL.